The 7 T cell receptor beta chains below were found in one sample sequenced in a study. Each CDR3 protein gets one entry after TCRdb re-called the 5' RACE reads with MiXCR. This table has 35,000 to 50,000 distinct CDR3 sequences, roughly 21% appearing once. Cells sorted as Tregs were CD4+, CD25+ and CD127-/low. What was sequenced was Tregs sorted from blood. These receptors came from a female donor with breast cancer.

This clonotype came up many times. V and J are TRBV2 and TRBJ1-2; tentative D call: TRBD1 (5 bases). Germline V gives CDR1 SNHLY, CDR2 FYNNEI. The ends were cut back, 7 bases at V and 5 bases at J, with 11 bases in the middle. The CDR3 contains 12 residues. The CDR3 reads CASMAGRYGYTF. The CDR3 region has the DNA TGTGCCAGCATGGCAGGGAGATATGGCTACACCTTC.

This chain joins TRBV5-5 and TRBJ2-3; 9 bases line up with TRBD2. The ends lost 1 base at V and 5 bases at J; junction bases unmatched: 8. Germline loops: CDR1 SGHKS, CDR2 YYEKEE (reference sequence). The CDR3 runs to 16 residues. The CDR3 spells CASSLLASGRQDTQYF. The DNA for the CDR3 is TGTGCCAGCAGCTTGTTAGCGAGCGGGAGGCAAGATACGCAGTATTTT. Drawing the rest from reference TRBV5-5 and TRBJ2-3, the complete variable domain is DAGVTQSPTHLIKTRGQQVTLRCSPISGHKSVSWYQQVLGQGPQFIFQYYEKEERGRGNFPDRFSARQFPNYSSELNVNALLLGDSALYLCASSLLASGRQDTQYFGPGTRLTVL.

The CDR3 DNA reads TGTGCCAGCAGTTTATCAGCCGTTCCCGAGCAGTACTTC. It yields the protein CASSLSAVPEQYF. This rearrangement joins TRBV28 to TRBJ2-7; D uncertain. Trimming stripped 1 base from V and 6 bases from J, with 10 bases between. Germline V CDR1 and CDR2: MDHEN, SYDVKM. The CDR3 sequence is 13 residues long.

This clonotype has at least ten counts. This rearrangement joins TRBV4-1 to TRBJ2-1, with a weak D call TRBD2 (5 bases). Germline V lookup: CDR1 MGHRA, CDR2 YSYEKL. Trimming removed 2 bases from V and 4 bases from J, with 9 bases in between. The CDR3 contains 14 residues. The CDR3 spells CASSQPGSYNEQFF. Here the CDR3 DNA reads TGCGCCAGCAGCCAACCGGGGAGTTACAATGAGCAGTTCTTC.

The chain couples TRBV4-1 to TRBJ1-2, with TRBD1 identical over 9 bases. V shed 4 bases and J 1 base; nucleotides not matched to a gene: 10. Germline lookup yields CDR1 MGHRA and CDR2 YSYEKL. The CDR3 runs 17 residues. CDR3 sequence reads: CASSPHTRQGGNYGYTF. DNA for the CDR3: TGCGCCAGCAGCCCCCATACCCGACAGGGGGGTAACTATGGCTACACCTTC.

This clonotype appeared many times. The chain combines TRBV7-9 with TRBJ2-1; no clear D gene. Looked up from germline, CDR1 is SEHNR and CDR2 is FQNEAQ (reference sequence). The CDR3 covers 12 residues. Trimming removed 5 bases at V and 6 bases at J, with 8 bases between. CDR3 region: CASSVLSNEQFF. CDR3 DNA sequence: TGTGCCAGCAGCGTACTGAGCAATGAGCAGTTCTTC.

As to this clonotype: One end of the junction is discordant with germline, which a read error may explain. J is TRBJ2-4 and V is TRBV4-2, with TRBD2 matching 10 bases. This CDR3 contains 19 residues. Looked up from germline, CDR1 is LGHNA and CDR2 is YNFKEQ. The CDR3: CASSPLTSGASLAKNVQYF. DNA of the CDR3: TGTGCCAGCAGCCCGCTCACTAGCGGGGCATCTCTAGCCAAAAACGTTCAGTACTTC.